Each of the 24 T cell receptor beta chains below was sequenced from the same sample in a study of graft-versus-host responses after intestinal transplantation. Produced via immunoSEQ multiplex PCR; TCRdb's table is partial and in-frame only. The top ten clones hold around 0.15% of a sample with approximately 130,000 clones, around nine tenths of them seen once. For these receptors, no antigen is known. Source: unstimulated CD4+ T cells sorted from spleen or lymph node cells, taken before intestinal transplant. The receptors were sampled from a human donor who received an intestinal transplant.

V is TRBV13 and J is TRBJ2-2; no definite D call. CDR1 PRHDT and CDR2 FYEKMQ come from the germline V gene (reference sequence). The CDR3 extends over 15 amino acids. Trimming took off 6 bases at V and 0 bases at J, with 11 bases between the two ends. Here the CDR3 DNA reads TGTGCCAGCAGTCCGGGCCCCGCGAACACCGGGGAGCTGTTTTTT. This translates into CASSPGPANTGELFF.

This clone was recorded once. The chain couples TRBV25-1 to TRBJ1-2; unclear D gene. Trimming shortened V by 1 base and J by 3 bases, and 9 bases separated the two germline ends. In germline, CDR1 is MGHDK, CDR2 SYGVNS. The CDR3 has 14 amino acids. CDR3 DNA sequence: TGTGCCAGCAGTGAATGGTATACTGACTATGGCTACACCTTC. Translation: CASSEWYTDYGYTF.

This sequence joins TRBV7-2 and TRBJ1-4, with TRBD1 matching 7 bases. CDR1 is SGHTA and CDR2 is FQGNSA in the germline V gene. The J segment lost 7 bases and the V segment lost 5 bases, leaving 7 bases of the junction unmatched. CDR3 length equals 14 residues. The CDR3 DNA reads TGTGCCAGCAGCCGTACAGGGGTTGGTGAAAAACTGTTTTTT. This codes for CASSRTGVGEKLFF.

This chain joins TRBV7-9 and TRBJ2-1; tentatively, D is TRBD1 (6 bases). This CDR3 spans 14 amino acids. Germline V lookup: CDR1 SEHNR, CDR2 FQNEAQ (reference sequence). Trimming removed 3 bases from V and 6 bases from J, with 12 bases in between. The chain's CDR3 is CASSFRDNRNEQFF. In DNA form, the CDR3 reads TGTGCCAGCAGCTTCCGGGACAACCGCAATGAGCAGTTCTTC.

This clone was found a few times. The rearrangement uses TRBV12-5 and TRBJ1-3; D gene unclear. From germline, CDR1 is LGHNT and CDR2 FRNRAP. The CDR3 has 16 amino acids. V lost 6 bases, J lost 0 bases, and 15 bases lay in between. The DNA for the CDR3 is TGTGCTAGTGGAATCTGGACCGCAAGCTCTGGAAACACCATATATTTT. Translating it yields CASGIWTASSGNTIYF.

The chain joins TRBV14 to TRBJ2-3; 11 positions match TRBD2. The CDR3 spans 16 residues. Per the germline V gene, CDR1 is SGHDN and CDR2 is FVKESK. Trimming took 3 bases from V and 3 from J; bases not matched to a gene: 5. The CDR3, as DNA: TGTGCCAGCAGCCAGATAGCGGGGGGGCCTACAGATACGCAGTATTTT. Translating it yields CASSQIAGGPTDTQYF.

This chain's CDR3 is CAISAGDSGANVLTF. CDR3 sequence (DNA): TGTGCCATCAGTGCAGGGGACTCTGGGGCCAACGTCCTGACTTTC. V is TRBV10-3 and J is TRBJ2-6; D is possibly TRBD1 (6 bases). Germline CDR1 ENHRY, CDR2 SYGVKD. There are 15 residues in the CDR3. With 4 bases removed from V and 0 bases from J, the gap between germline ends came to 7 bases.

The CDR3 sequence is CASSVDRGQETQYF. The CDR3 DNA sequence: TGCGCCAGCAGCGTGGACAGGGGCCAAGAGACCCAGTACTTC. V usage is TRBV5-1 and J usage is TRBJ2-5, with 9 bases matching TRBD1. Germline V gene sequence: CDR1 SGHRS, CDR2 YFSETQ. CDR3 length: 14 residues. With V trimmed by 4 bases and J by 1 base, 2 bases remained unmatched.

The chain combines TRBV19 with TRBJ1-5; 9 positions match TRBD1. The germline V gene has CDR1 LNHDA and CDR2 SQIVND (reference sequence). The CDR3 contains 18 residues. J gave up 5 bases and V 4 bases, and 15 bases lay outside the gene matches. The CDR3 loop reads CASSTHPTPDRGDQPQHF. CDR3 nucleotides: TGTGCCAGTAGTACGCACCCAACTCCGGACAGGGGCGATCAGCCCCAGCATTTT.

The V call is TRBV18, the J call TRBJ1-6; possibly TRBD1 for D (6 bases). There are 14 residues in the CDR3. Germline lookup yields CDR1 KGHSH and CDR2 LQKENI. Trimming left V 2 bases short and J 8 bases short, with 10 bases between. CDR3 coding DNA: TGTGCCAGCTCACCAGAGACAGGTTATTCACCCCTCCACTTT. It specifies CASSPETGYSPLHF.

This chain connects TRBV18 to TRBJ1-6, with 9 nucleotides matching TRBD1. CDR1 and CDR2 from the germline V gene are KGHSH and LQKENI. The CDR3 runs to 15 residues. The J segment lost 9 bases and the V segment lost 8 bases, leaving 11 bases of the junction unmatched. The CDR3 sequence is CASKTSDRGTSPLHF. The DNA of the CDR3 is TGTGCCAGCAAAACCTCGGACAGGGGAACTTCACCCCTCCACTTT.

This sequence joins TRBV13 and TRBJ1-6, with 7 positions matching TRBD1. The CDR3 covers 16 residues. V was clipped by 3 bases and J by 4 bases; unmatched bases: 6. From germline, CDR1 is PRHDT and CDR2 FYEKMQ (reference sequence). The CDR3 loop is CASSLGGTVYNSPLHF. CDR3 nucleotides: TGTGCCAGCAGCTTGGGCGGGACAGTTTATAATTCACCCCTCCACTTT.

This chain joins TRBV6-1 and TRBJ2-7; 7 bases map to TRBD1. Unmatched junction bases numbered 6, after V lost 4 bases and J lost 6 bases. CDR3 length: 13 residues. Looked up from germline, CDR1 is MNHNS and CDR2 is SASEGT. The CDR3 sequence: CASSVGTDTEQYF. DNA for the CDR3: TGTGCCAGCAGTGTGGGGACAGATACCGAGCAGTACTTC.

This CDR3 is CASSEAGTTQETQYF. The CDR3 DNA is TGTGCCAGCAGTGAAGCCGGGACTACCCAAGAGACCCAGTACTTC. The chain carries TRBV6-1 and TRBJ2-5, with 7 bases matching TRBD2. The CDR3 extends over 15 amino acids. V lost 0 bases, J lost 1 base, and 2 bases stayed unmatched. Germline loops: CDR1 MNHNS, CDR2 SASEGT.

The chain recombines TRBV7-2 with TRBJ1-2; tentatively, D is TRBD1 (5 bases). V was shortened by 5 bases and J by 7 bases, with 14 bases between the two germline ends. Germline-derived CDR1 and CDR2 are SGHTA and FQGNSA. This CDR3 has 13 amino acids. The CDR3 loop is CASSVVGGGGYTF. In nucleotides, the CDR3 is TGTGCCAGCAGCGTAGTGGGGGGGGGTGGCTACACCTTC.

In its sample, this clone was seen a few times. The chain employs TRBV4-1 and TRBJ1-6; TRBD1 aligns across 8 bases. The germline CDR1 and CDR2 sequences are MGHRA and YSYEKL. The CDR3 runs to 14 residues. V lost 7 bases, J lost 6 bases, and 5 bases stayed unmatched. DNA for the CDR3: TGCGCCAGCAAGATCGACAGGGGTAATTCACCCCTCCACTTT. This gives the protein CASKIDRGNSPLHF.

This rearrangement joins TRBV5-1 to TRBJ2-3; 10 nucleotides match TRBD1. CDR1 is SGHRS, CDR2 YFSETQ, per germline. Losses at the gene ends were 0 bases for V and 4 bases for J; bases not matched to a gene: 8. The CDR3 sequence is 17 residues long. CDR3 DNA sequence: TGCGCCAGCAGCTTGGCCATCGGGACAGGGGATTCAGATACGCAGTATTTT. Amino acids: CASSLAIGTGDSDTQYF.

The rearrangement joins TRBV7-7 to TRBJ2-3, with 10 bases matching TRBD2. Germline CDR1 reads SSHAT; CDR2 reads FNYEAQ (reference sequence). V lost 4 bases and J lost 4; bases outside the gene matches: 5. The CDR3 contains 15 residues. CDR3 nucleotide sequence: TGTGCCAGCAGCTCTGGACTAGCGGTATCAGATACGCAGTATTTT. It translates to CASSSGLAVSDTQYF.

This chain uses TRBV10-2 with TRBJ2-7; D is possibly TRBD2 (5 bases). The CDR3 length is 14 residues. Deletions cut 6 bases from V and 2 bases from J, with 14 bases between. Per the germline V gene, CDR1 is WSHSY and CDR2 is SAAADI. The CDR3 DNA reads TGCGCCAGCAGCCCCCTAGCCTCAACCTACGAGCAGTACTTC. It encodes CASSPLASTYEQYF.

The rearrangement joins TRBV9 to TRBJ2-5, with 7 positions matching TRBD2. The DNA end is a closer match to TRBJ2-7, so the J assignment may be wrong. Germline V CDR1 and CDR2: SGDLS, YYNGEE. This CDR3 region has 14 residues. The CDR3 DNA reads as TGTGCCAGCAGCCGCAGGGAGGGCTCCTACGAGCAGTACTTC. It encodes CASSRREGSYEQYF.

This clone was recorded once. The chain joins TRBV5-6 to TRBJ1-1, with a tentative D call TRBD1 (6 bases). Trimming cost V 5 bases and J 8 bases, with 13 bases left between them. The CDR3 extends over 12 amino acids. Germline V lookup: CDR1 SGHDT, CDR2 YYEEEE. As DNA, the CDR3 is TGTGCCAGCAGTTCCACAGGGTTCGAAGCTTTCTTT. Its translation: CASSSTGFEAFF.

The chain recombines TRBV6-5 with TRBJ2-5; TRBD1 might be the D (6 bases). In germline, CDR1 is MNHEY, CDR2 SVGAGI. V was trimmed by 4 bases and J by 5 bases, leaving 14 bases between them. The CDR3 sequence is 14 residues long. CDR3 sequence reads: CASSFDRFGETQYF. CDR3 DNA: TGTGCCAGCAGTTTCGACAGGTTCGGGGAGACCCAGTACTTC.

The J gene is TRBJ2-5, the V gene TRBV4-2; 8 bases agree with TRBD2. This CDR3 has 17 amino acids. V was clipped by 1 base and J by 1 base; unmatched bases: 8. Germline values: CDR1 LGHNA, CDR2 YNFKEQ. The CDR3 DNA reads as TGTGCCAGCAGCCAAGGCAGGCGGGGGGACTTCCAAGAGACCCAGTACTTC. Translating gives CASSQGRRGDFQETQYF.

This sequence joins TRBV4-1 and TRBJ1-1; D remains ambiguous. CDR3 size: 13 residues. Germline V CDR1 and CDR2: MGHRA, YSYEKL. V lost 3 bases, J lost 3 bases, and 8 bases lay in between. The CDR3 loop reads CASSHGWDTEAFF. CDR3 nucleotides: TGCGCCAGCAGCCATGGGTGGGACACTGAAGCTTTCTTT.